The 16 T cell receptor beta chains in this list originate from one sample, sequenced in a study of cytomegalovirus exposure and HLA in healthy donors. The PCR used 60 Vbeta and 13 Jbeta primers. TCRdb's table, derived via immunoSEQ multiplex PCR, lists solely in-frame clones and lacks some. The sample records tens of thousands of clones, more than 65% being singletons. The sequenced sample was PBMCs. These receptors were obtained from a woman aged 25 to 39 in good health and CMV-seronegative.

This rearrangement joins TRBV27 to TRBJ2-1; TRBD2 matches at 10 bases. CDR3 length: 14 amino acids. Losses at the gene ends were 3 bases for V and 8 bases for J; bases not matched to a gene: 4. Germline assignment: CDR1 MNHEY and CDR2 SMNVEV (reference sequence). CDR3 bases: TGTGCCAGCAGTTTTACTAGCGGGAACGATGAGCAGTTCTTC. This codes for CASSFTSGNDEQFF.

V is TRBV7-3 and J is TRBJ1-1; tentative D call: TRBD1 (5 bases). The CDR3 covers 17 residues. Per germline, CDR1 SGHTA and CDR2 FQGTGA. The V end lost 3 bases, the J end lost 5 bases, and 22 bases lay between the germline ends. CDR3 sequence: CASSLAGGYIGGTEAFF. In DNA form, the CDR3 reads TGTGCCAGCAGCTTGGCGGGAGGCTACATCGGGGGGACTGAAGCTTTCTTT.

The CDR3 protein is CASRRDLAGRADTQYF. Written as DNA, the CDR3 is TGTGCCAGCAGACGTGACCTAGCGGGGAGAGCAGATACGCAGTATTTT. The rearrangement links TRBV7-2 to TRBJ2-3; 9 bases are a match to TRBD2. The V and J ends lost 6 bases and 4 bases, in that order; junction bases with no gene match: 11. CDR1 and CDR2 from the germline V gene are SGHTA and FQGNSA. This CDR3 spans 16 amino acids.

The rearrangement joins TRBV11-3 to TRBJ1-4; weak D call: TRBD1 (5 bases). The V and J ends lost 5 bases and 6 bases respectively, with 13 bases between them. Germline lookup yields CDR1 SGHNT and CDR2 YENEEA. CDR3 length: 14 residues. The CDR3 loop is CASSPRGPDEKLFF. The CDR3 coding sequence is TGTGCCAGCAGCCCGCGGGGCCCAGATGAAAAACTGTTTTTT.

V is TRBV7-2 and J is TRBJ2-7, with D possibly TRBD1 on 6 matching bases. The CDR3 is 12 amino acids. Trimming removed 3 bases at V and 6 bases at J, with 9 bases between. Germline assignment: CDR1 SGHTA and CDR2 FQGNSA. The DNA for the CDR3 is TGTGCCAGCAGCTTTCTAGGGGGCGAGCAGTACGTC. Encoded protein: CASSFLGGEQYV.

This clone was seen more than once but under ten times. J is TRBJ1-1 and V is TRBV5-6; D is ambiguous. Germline V CDR1 and CDR2: SGHDT, YYEEEE. The CDR3 covers 14 residues. V shed 1 base and J shed 4 bases, with 11 bases lying between them. CDR3 region: CASSLPGKSTEAFF. The CDR3 nucleotides read TGTGCCAGCAGCTTGCCGGGTAAGAGCACTGAAGCTTTCTTT. Looking up the rest from reference TRBV5-6 and TRBJ1-1 gives the full variable domain: DAGVTQSPTHLIKTRGQQVTLRCSPKSGHDTVSWYQQALGQGPQFIFQYYEEEERQRGNFPDRFSGHQFPNYSSELNVNALLLGDSALYLCASSLPGKSTEAFFGQGTRLTVV.

V gene TRBV10-3 combines with J gene TRBJ2-1; 8 bases agree with TRBD2. V dropped 0 bases and J dropped 6; count of bases not matched to a gene: 10. This CDR3 has 17 residues. The V gene's germline CDR1 is ENHRY and CDR2 SYGVKD. The CDR3 reads CAISESKRGPASNEQFF. The DNA for the CDR3 is TGTGCCATCAGTGAGTCTAAGCGGGGGCCGGCTAGCAATGAGCAGTTCTTC.

The chain has TRBV28 and TRBJ2-4; maybe TRBD1 (6 bases). The CDR3 extends over 15 amino acids. CDR1 is MDHEN, CDR2 SYDVKM, per germline. Trimming left V 2 bases short and J 2 bases short, with 10 bases between. CDR3 coding DNA: TGTGCCAGCAGTTTAGGGGGCAGCACCAAAAACATTCAGTACTTC. This sequence encodes CASSLGGSTKNIQYF.

J is TRBJ1-1 and V is TRBV28; 9 bases fit TRBD1. This CDR3 has 15 residues. Germline V gene sequence: CDR1 MDHEN, CDR2 SYDVKM. V dropped 4 bases and J dropped 11; count of bases not matched to a gene: 14. CDR3 region: CASSSIPQGARLAFF. The CDR3 DNA sequence: TGTGCCAGCAGTTCGATCCCACAGGGGGCGCGTTTGGCTTTCTTT.

A single count supports this clone. V and J are TRBV30 and TRBJ1-2; D call uncertain. The germline gives CDR1 GTSNPN, CDR2 SVGIG (reference sequence). The CDR3 covers 15 residues. The V and J ends lost 0 bases and 3 bases respectively, with 14 bases between them. CDR3 protein: CAWSVGAQQHYGYTF. The CDR3 bases are TGTGCCTGGAGTGTCGGTGCGCAACAGCACTATGGCTACACCTTC.

This CDR3 is CASSSPGINTGELFF. Written as DNA, the CDR3 is TGTGCCAGCAGCAGCCCAGGGATAAACACCGGGGAGCTGTTTTTT. The chain carries TRBV25-1 and TRBJ2-2, with D possibly TRBD1 on 5 matching bases. Germline values: CDR1 MGHDK, CDR2 SYGVNS. This CDR3 contains 15 residues. V lost 6 bases, J lost 2 bases, and 13 bases lay in between. The full variable domain, completed using reference TRBV25-1 and TRBJ2-2, is EADIYQTPRYLVIGTGKKITLECSQTMGHDKMYWYQQDPGMELHLIHYSYGVNSTEKGDLSSESTVSRIRTEHFPLTLESARPSHTSQYLCASSSPGINTGELFFGEGSRLTVL.

The genes are TRBV5-4 and TRBJ2-5, with 10 bases matching TRBD2. Trimming cost V 3 bases and J 4 bases; bases outside gene matches: 6. The CDR3 consists of 15 residues. Germline V gives CDR1 SGHNT, CDR2 YYREEE (reference sequence). CDR3 nucleotides: TGTGCCAGCAGCTACAAAGCGGGAGGGCCAGAGACCCAGTACTTC. Translated, it gives CASSYKAGGPETQYF.

The chain couples TRBV21-1 to TRBJ2-7; the table's D call, TRBD1, has no DNA check behind it. TRBV21-1 is a known pseudogene. The CDR3 has 16 residues. The CDR3 loop reads CASSPRRDRPYVEQYF. The CDR3 region has the DNA TGTGCCAGCAGCCCCCGAAGGGACAGGCCCTACGTTGAGCAGTACTTC.

The rearrangement links TRBV30 to TRBJ1-5; no clear D gene. The CDR3 is made up of 13 amino acids. V dropped 2 bases and J dropped 6 bases, with 11 bases sitting between them. Germline CDR1 is GTSNPN and CDR2 is SVGIG (reference sequence). CDR3 DNA sequence: TGTGCCTGGAGTTCAGGAGGCTCTCAGCCCCAGCATTTT. This translates into CAWSSGGSQPQHF.

This chain connects TRBV7-9 to TRBJ2-5, with D perhaps matching TRBD2 (6 bases). The CDR3 runs 13 residues. V lost 5 bases and J lost 3, with 10 bases in between. CDR1 is SEHNR and CDR2 is FQNEAQ in the germline V gene (reference sequence). The CDR3 sequence is CASSGGSEETQYF. CDR3 in DNA: TGTGCCAGCAGCGGAGGGAGTGAAGAGACCCAGTACTTC.

The chain combines TRBV29-1 with TRBJ2-5; TRBD1 aligns across 9 bases. This CDR3 contains 14 residues. V was pared by 3 bases and J by 7 bases, with 9 bases of the junction left unmatched. Germline V gene lookup returns CDR1 SQVTM and CDR2 ANQGSEA. For the CDR3, the DNA is TGCAGCGTTGAGGGACAGGGTCTGGTCGGGACCCAGTACTTC. Encoded protein: CSVEGQGLVGTQYF.